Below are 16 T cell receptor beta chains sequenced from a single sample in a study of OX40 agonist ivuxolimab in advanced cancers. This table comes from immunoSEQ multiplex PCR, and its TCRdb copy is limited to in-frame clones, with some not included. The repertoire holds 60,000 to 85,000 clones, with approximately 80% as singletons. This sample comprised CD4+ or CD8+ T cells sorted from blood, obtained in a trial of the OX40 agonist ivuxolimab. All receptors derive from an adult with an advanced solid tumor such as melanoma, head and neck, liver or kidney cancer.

As DNA, the CDR3 is TGTGCCAGCAGTGTCAGTCCGGTTCAAGAGACCCAGTACTTC. Protein sequence: CASSVSPVQETQYF. This chain joins TRBV6-1 and TRBJ2-5; D is unresolved. CDR1 and CDR2 (germline): MNHNS, SASEGT. This CDR3 comprises 14 residues. The V and J ends lost 4 bases and 2 bases respectively, with 11 bases between them.

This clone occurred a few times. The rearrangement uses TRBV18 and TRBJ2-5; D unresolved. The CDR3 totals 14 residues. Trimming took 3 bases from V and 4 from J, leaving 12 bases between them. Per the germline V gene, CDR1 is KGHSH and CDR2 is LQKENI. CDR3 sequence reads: CASSPWGHGETQYF. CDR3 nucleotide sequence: TGTGCCAGCTCACCTTGGGGTCACGGAGAGACCCAGTACTTC. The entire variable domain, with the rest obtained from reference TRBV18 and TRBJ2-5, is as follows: NAGVMQNPRHLVRRRGQEARLRCSPMKGHSHVYWYRQLPEEGLKFMVYLQKENIIDESGMPKERFSAEFPKEGPSILRIQQVVRGDSAAYFCASSPWGHGETQYFGPGTRLLVL.

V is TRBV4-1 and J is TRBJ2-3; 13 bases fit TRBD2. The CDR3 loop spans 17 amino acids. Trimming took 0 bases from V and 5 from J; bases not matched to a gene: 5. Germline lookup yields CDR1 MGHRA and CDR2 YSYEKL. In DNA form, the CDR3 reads TGCGCCAGCAGCCAAGATCGGGGGACTAGCGGGAAAGATACGCAGTATTTT. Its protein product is CASSQDRGTSGKDTQYF.

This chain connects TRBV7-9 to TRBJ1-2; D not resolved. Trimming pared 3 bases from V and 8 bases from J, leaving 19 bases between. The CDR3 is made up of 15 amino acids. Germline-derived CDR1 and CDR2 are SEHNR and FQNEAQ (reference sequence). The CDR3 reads CASSLGFLERAGYTF. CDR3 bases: TGTGCCAGCAGCTTGGGTTTCTTGGAGAGAGCGGGCTACACCTTC.

CDR3 in DNA: TGTGCCAGCAGTTATGGGCAGGGGATAAAAAACATTCAGTACTTC. Residues: CASSYGQGIKNIQYF. The chain joins TRBV6-5 to TRBJ2-4, with D perhaps TRBD1 (6 bases). The CDR3 has 15 residues. Germline loops: CDR1 MNHEY, CDR2 SVGAGI. The ends were cut back, 3 bases at V and 4 bases at J, with 13 bases in the middle.

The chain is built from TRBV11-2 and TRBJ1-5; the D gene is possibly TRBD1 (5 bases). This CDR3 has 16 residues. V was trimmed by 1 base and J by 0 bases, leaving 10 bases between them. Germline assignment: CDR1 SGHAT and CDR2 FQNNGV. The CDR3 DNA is TGTGCCAGCAGCTTAGCCCCAGGGATTAGCAATCAGCCCCAGCATTTT. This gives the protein CASSLAPGISNQPQHF.

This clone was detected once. The CDR3 DNA follows: TGTGCCAGTAGTATTAACGGGGCCCAAGAGACCCAGTACTTC. Residues: CASSINGAQETQYF. This sequence joins TRBV19 and TRBJ2-5; D may correspond to TRBD1 or TRBD2 (5 bases each). This CDR3 comprises 14 residues. V lost 3 bases, J lost 1 base, and 9 bases lay in between. Germline loops: CDR1 LNHDA, CDR2 SQIVND (reference sequence).

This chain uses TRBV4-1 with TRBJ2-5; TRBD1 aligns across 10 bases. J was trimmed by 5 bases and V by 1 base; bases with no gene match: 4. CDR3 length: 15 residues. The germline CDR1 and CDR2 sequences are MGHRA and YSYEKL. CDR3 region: CASSQGDRGSETQYF. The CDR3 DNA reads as TGCGCCAGCAGCCAAGGGGACAGGGGCAGTGAGACCCAGTACTTC.

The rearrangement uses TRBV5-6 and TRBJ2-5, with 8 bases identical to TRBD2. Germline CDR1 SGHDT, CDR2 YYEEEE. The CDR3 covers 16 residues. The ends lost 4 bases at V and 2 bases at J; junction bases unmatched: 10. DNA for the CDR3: TGTGCCAGCAGCCCCCTAGGAGCGGGGGATCAAGAGACCCAGTACTTC. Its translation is CASSPLGAGDQETQYF.

CDR3 nucleotides: TGTGCCAGCAAACGGGGCGGGGGCACAGATACGCAGTATTTT. It encodes CASKRGGGTDTQYF. The chain uses TRBV27 and TRBJ2-3; D may be TRBD2 (6 bases). Germline V lookup: CDR1 MNHEY, CDR2 SMNVEV (reference sequence). The CDR3 loop spans 14 amino acids. V lost 7 bases to trimming and J lost 1 base, with 12 bases between them.

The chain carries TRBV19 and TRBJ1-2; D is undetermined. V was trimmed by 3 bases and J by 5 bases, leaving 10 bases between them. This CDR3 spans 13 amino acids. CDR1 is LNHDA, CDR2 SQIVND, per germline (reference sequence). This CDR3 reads CASSISRQYGYTF. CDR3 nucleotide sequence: TGTGCCAGTAGTATTAGTAGGCAGTATGGCTACACCTTC.

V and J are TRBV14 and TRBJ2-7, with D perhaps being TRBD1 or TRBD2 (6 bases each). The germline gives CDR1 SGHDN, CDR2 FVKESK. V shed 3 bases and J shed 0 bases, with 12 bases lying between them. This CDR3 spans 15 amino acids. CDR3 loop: CASSHRGGPSYEQYF. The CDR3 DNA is TGTGCCAGCAGCCATAGAGGGGGGCCCTCCTACGAGCAGTACTTC.

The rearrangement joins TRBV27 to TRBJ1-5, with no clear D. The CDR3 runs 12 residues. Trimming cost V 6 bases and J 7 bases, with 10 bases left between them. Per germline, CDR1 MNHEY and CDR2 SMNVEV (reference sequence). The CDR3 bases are TGTGCCAGCAGCCCTCCCGACCAGCCCCAGCATTTT. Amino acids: CASSPPDQPQHF.

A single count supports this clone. CDR3 loop: CASSMTRGWGTIYF. In DNA, the CDR3 is TGTGCCAGCAGTATGACACGGGGTTGGGGCACCATATATTTT. V usage is TRBV6-1 and J usage is TRBJ1-3; D not resolved. This CDR3 spans 14 amino acids. V was cut by 5 bases and J by 9 bases, with 17 bases left in between. Germline CDR1 is MNHNS and CDR2 is SASEGT.

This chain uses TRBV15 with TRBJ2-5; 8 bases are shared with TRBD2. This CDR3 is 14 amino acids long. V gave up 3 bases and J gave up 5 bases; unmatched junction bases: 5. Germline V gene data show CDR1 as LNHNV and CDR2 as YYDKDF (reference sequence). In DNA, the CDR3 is TGTGCCACCAGCAGTGGGACTAGGCGTGAGACCCAGTACTTC. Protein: CATSSGTRRETQYF. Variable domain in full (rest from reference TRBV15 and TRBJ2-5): DAMVIQNPRYQVTQFGKPVTLSCSQTLNHNVMYWYQQKSSQAPKLLFHYYDKDFNNEADTPDNFQSRRPNTSFCFLDIRSPGLGDTAMYLCATSSGTRRETQYFGPGTRLLVL.

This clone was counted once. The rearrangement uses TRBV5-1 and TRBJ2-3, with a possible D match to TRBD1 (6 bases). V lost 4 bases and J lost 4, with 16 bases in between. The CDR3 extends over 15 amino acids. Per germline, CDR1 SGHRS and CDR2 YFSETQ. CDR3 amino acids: CASSKGQGWSDTQYF. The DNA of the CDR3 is TGCGCCAGCAGCAAGGGGCAGGGGTGGTCAGATACGCAGTATTTT.